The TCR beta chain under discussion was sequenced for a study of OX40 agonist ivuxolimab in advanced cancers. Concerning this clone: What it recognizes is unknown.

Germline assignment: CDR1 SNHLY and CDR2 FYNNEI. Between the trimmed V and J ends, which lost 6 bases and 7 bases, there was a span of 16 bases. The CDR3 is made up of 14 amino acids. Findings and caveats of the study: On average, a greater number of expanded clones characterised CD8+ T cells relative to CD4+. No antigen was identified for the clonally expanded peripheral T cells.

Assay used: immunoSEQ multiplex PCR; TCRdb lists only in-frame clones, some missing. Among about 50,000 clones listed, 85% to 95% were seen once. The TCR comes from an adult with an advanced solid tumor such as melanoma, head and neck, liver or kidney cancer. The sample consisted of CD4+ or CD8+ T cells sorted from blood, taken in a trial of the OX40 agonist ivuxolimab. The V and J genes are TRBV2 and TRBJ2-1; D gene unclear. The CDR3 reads CASSQTTWDNEQFF. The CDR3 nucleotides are TGTGCCAGCAGCCAAACGACCTGGGATAATGAGCAGTTCTTC. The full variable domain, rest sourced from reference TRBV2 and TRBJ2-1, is EPEVTQTPSHQVTQMGQEVILRCVPISNHLYFYWYRQILGQKVEFLVSFYNNEISEKSEIFDDQFSVERPDGSNFTLKIRSTKLEDSAMYFCASSQTTWDNEQFFGPGTRLTVL.